What follows are 11 T cell receptor beta chains derived from one specimen sequenced in a study of graft-versus-host responses after intestinal transplantation. Assay: immunoSEQ multiplex PCR; the TCRdb copy retains only in-frame clones and omits some. The sample has roughly 80,000 clones; roughly 87% are singletons. These receptors are not linked to any known antigen. The sample in question was unstimulated CD8+ T cells sorted from spleen or lymph node cells, obtained before transplant. These receptor sequences come from a human donor who was the organ donor for an intestinal transplant.

This chain uses TRBV6-5 with TRBJ1-1; D gene ambiguous. CDR1 and CDR2 from the germline V gene are MNHEY and SVGAGI. The CDR3 sequence is 13 residues long. V gave up 7 bases and J gave up 4 bases, with 13 bases separating them. CDR3: CASNPFSGTEAFF. The CDR3 DNA follows: TGTGCCAGCAATCCCTTCAGCGGCACTGAAGCTTTCTTT.

This rearrangement joins TRBV4-1 to TRBJ2-2, with D possibly being TRBD1 (7 bases). V gave up 0 bases and J gave up 6 bases, with 20 bases separating them. The CDR3 has 18 amino acids. Germline V gene lookup returns CDR1 MGHRA and CDR2 YSYEKL. The CDR3 DNA sequence: TGCGCCAGCAGCCAAGATGGAGGGGGCTACCGGAGCGCCGGGGAGCTGTTTTTT. It codes for CASSQDGGGYRSAGELFF.

CDR3 amino acids: CAWSVQAGGLHNEQFF. For the CDR3, the DNA is TGTGCCTGGAGTGTACAGGCGGGGGGGCTCCACAATGAGCAGTTCTTC. The genes are TRBV30 and TRBJ2-1; 9 nucleotides agree with TRBD2. The ends lost 0 bases at V and 5 bases at J; junction bases unmatched: 8. The CDR3 sequence is 16 residues long. Germline CDR1 reads GTSNPN; CDR2 reads SVGIG (reference sequence).

The chain recombines TRBV6-5 with TRBJ1-1; no definite D call. V lost 6 bases and J 3 bases, leaving 11 bases between the germline ends. The CDR3 runs to 13 residues. CDR1 and CDR2 from the germline V gene are MNHEY and SVGAGI. CDR3 protein: CASSWGRHTEAFF. In nucleotides, the CDR3 is TGTGCCAGCAGCTGGGGTAGGCACACTGAAGCTTTCTTT.

The genes are TRBV28 and TRBJ1-2; D uncertain. Germline V gene lookup returns CDR1 MDHEN and CDR2 SYDVKM. Trimming cost V 3 bases and J 4 bases, with 12 bases left between them. This CDR3 is built from 14 residues. The CDR3 DNA reads TGTGCCAGCAGTTTTCTCGCTGGGCCCTATGGCTACACCTTC. Residues: CASSFLAGPYGYTF.

The rearrangement uses TRBV19 and TRBJ2-2; D call uncertain. CDR1 and CDR2 from the germline V gene are LNHDA and SQIVND (reference sequence). Trimming took off 4 bases at V and 7 bases at J, with 16 bases between the two ends. This CDR3 has 15 residues. CDR3 sequence reads: CASSTLYSVLGELFF. In nucleotides, the CDR3 is TGTGCCAGTAGTACACTCTACAGTGTACTCGGGGAGCTGTTTTTT.

This clone was counted a single time. This chain connects TRBV11-1 to TRBJ2-1, with 12 bases identical to TRBD2. The V segment lost 1 base and the J segment 5 bases; nucleotides outside the gene matches: 6. Germline V gene lookup returns CDR1 SGHAT and CDR2 FQDESV (reference sequence). CDR3 length equals 17 residues. DNA for the CDR3: TGTGCCAGCAGCTTAGTAGCACTAGCGGGGGGCCACAATGAGCAGTTCTTC. It specifies CASSLVALAGGHNEQFF.

The rearrangement joins TRBV4-1 to TRBJ2-7; TRBD2 aligns across 10 bases. The CDR3 is 16 amino acids. CDR1 is MGHRA and CDR2 is YSYEKL in the germline V gene. V shed 1 base and J 3 bases; nucleotides not matched to a gene: 6. CDR3 protein: CASSQVPSGGHYEQYF. As DNA, the CDR3 is TGCGCCAGCAGCCAAGTTCCTAGCGGGGGCCACTACGAGCAGTACTTC.

The rearrangement links TRBV9 to TRBJ1-5; possible D gene TRBD1, 5 bases. The germline V gene encodes CDR1 SGDLS and CDR2 YYNGEE. This CDR3 has 15 residues. Trimming removed 0 bases at V and 4 bases at J, with 11 bases between. CDR3 DNA sequence: TGTGCCAGCAGCGTAGGGGGGTCAAGTAATCAGCCCCAGCATTTT. This gives the protein CASSVGGSSNQPQHF.

This chain joins TRBV10-3 and TRBJ1-1; D remains unclear. Trimming removed 0 bases from V and 11 bases from J, with 13 bases in between. Germline CDR1 ENHRY, CDR2 SYGVKD. The CDR3 is made up of 13 amino acids. CDR3 DNA sequence: TGTGCCATCAGTGAGTCTCAGACGCTTGGGGCTTTCTTT. Residues: CAISESQTLGAFF.

CDR3 nucleotide sequence: TGTGCCAGCAGTGGTCTAGGTTTATCTGAAGCTTTCTTT. Its translation: CASSGLGLSEAFF. V is TRBV6-5 and J is TRBJ1-1; D gene unclear. Germline CDR1 MNHEY, CDR2 SVGAGI. V was trimmed by 5 bases and J by 6 bases, leaving 13 bases between them. This CDR3 contains 13 residues.